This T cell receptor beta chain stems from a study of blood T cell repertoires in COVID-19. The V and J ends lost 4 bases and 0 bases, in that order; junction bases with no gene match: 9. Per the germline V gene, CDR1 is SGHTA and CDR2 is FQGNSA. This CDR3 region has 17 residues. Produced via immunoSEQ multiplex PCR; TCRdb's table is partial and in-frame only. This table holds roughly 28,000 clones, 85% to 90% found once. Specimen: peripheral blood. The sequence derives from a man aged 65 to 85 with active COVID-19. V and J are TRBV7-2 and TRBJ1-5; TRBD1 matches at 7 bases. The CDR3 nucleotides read TGTGCCAGCAGCTCCAGTCTGGGACAGTATAGCAATCAGCCCCAGCATTTT. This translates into CASSSSLGQYSNQPQHF.